This T cell receptor beta chain is from a study of T cells in Graves' hyperthyroidism and ophthalmopathy. Study results and limitations: In blood, most of the thyroid clonotypes expanded above 0.001 were also present.

Template material for amplifying TCR beta CDR3 regions consisted of RNA transcripts. A first-round RT-PCR of the TCR CDR3 used the HTBI primer set. MiXCR was run by TCRdb on the multiplex PCR reads, yielding one entry per CDR3 protein. The top ten hold 34% of the sample, which has 250,000 to 400,000 distinct CDR3 sequences, roughly 15% seen once. This clonotype has at least ten counts. The antigen remains undetermined. The sequencing input was blood. The clonotype originates from a middle-aged woman with Graves' ophthalmopathy.

The DNA of the CDR3 is TGTGCCAGCAGTCTTGCCGGGACAGGGTATGGCTACACCTTC. Its translation is CASSLAGTGYGYTF. The chain carries TRBV12-3 or TRBV12-4 and TRBJ1-2; 9 nucleotides agree with TRBD1. The length of the CDR3 is 14 residues. V gave up 5 bases and J gave up 5 bases; unmatched junction bases: 6.